This passage covers 32 T cell receptor beta chains from one sample sequenced in a study of early stage breast cancer tumors. The data were produced by immunoSEQ multiplex PCR, yet TCRdb's version contains in-frame clones alone and is incomplete. The sample yields just over 70,000 clones, 65% to 80% seen once. Sequencing input: blood. The receptors were sampled from a person aged 55 to 75 with breast cancer.

The chain recombines TRBV19 with TRBJ2-5, with D perhaps TRBD2 (6 bases). The germline V gene encodes CDR1 LNHDA and CDR2 SQIVND (reference sequence). V was trimmed by 5 bases and J by 3 bases, leaving 13 bases between them. CDR3 length: 14 amino acids. Here the CDR3 DNA reads TGTGCCAGTAGTCCCGTTGGAGGGGAAGAGACCCAGTACTTC. It translates to CASSPVGGEETQYF.

CDR3 region: CASSQVGVGETQYF. CDR3 nucleotides: TGTGCCAGCAGCCAAGTGGGGGTTGGAGAGACCCAGTACTTC. This chain uses TRBV14 with TRBJ2-5, with D perhaps being TRBD1 or TRBD2 (5 bases each). The CDR3 loop spans 14 amino acids. Germline CDR1 and CDR2: SGHDN and FVKESK. V lost 1 base to trimming and J lost 4 bases, with 10 bases between them.

The chain has TRBV29-1 and TRBJ1-4; unclear D gene. The CDR3 sequence is 13 residues long. V was clipped by 6 bases and J by 8 bases, with 16 bases between them. Germline assignment: CDR1 SQVTM and CDR2 ANQGSEA. The CDR3 reads CSVANDGREKLFF. As DNA, the CDR3 is TGCAGCGTAGCCAATGACGGAAGGGAAAAACTGTTTTTT.

CDR3 DNA sequence: TGTGCAGCAGCGATAAGCGGGGCGGGCGGGGAAAAACTGTTTTTT. Translated, it gives CAAAISGAGGEKLFF. V is TRBV5-4 and J is TRBJ1-4; D possibly corresponds to TRBD1 (5 bases). The length of the CDR3 is 15 residues. Germline CDR1 reads SGHNT; CDR2 reads YYREEE (reference sequence).

The chain recombines TRBV7-2 with TRBJ2-7, with D maybe TRBD2 (7 bases). The germline V gene encodes CDR1 SGHTA and CDR2 FQGNSA. Between the trimmed V and J ends, which lost 3 bases and 7 bases, there was a span of 19 bases. The CDR3 runs to 15 residues. CDR3 amino acids: CASSFGGRGLWEQYF. The CDR3 DNA sequence: TGTGCCAGCAGCTTCGGGGGGCGAGGGTTGTGGGAGCAGTACTTC.

V and J are TRBV5-1 and TRBJ2-5; either TRBD1 or TRBD2 may supply D (6 bases each). The CDR3 totals 15 residues. Trimming shortened V by 0 bases and J by 4 bases, and 13 bases separated the two germline ends. In germline, CDR1 is SGHRS, CDR2 YFSETQ. CDR3 DNA: TGCGCCAGCAGCTTGGACGGGGGCGGTGGAGAGACCCAGTACTTC. Translation: CASSLDGGGGETQYF.

The rearrangement joins TRBV29-1 to TRBJ2-7, with D hard to call. Germline V lookup: CDR1 SQVTM, CDR2 ANQGSEA. There are 11 residues in the CDR3. Trimming cost V 4 bases and J 2 bases, with 6 bases left between them. Here the CDR3 DNA reads TGCAGCGTTGCCGCCCCCTACGAGCAGTACTTC. Translation: CSVAAPYEQYF.

Only one count was recorded for this clone. This chain connects TRBV6-5 to TRBJ2-2; D is unresolved. This CDR3 is built from 14 residues. Germline CDR1 and CDR2: MNHEY and SVGAGI. Trimming left V 2 bases short and J 3 bases short, with 7 bases between. CDR3 in DNA: TGTGCCAGCAGTTACAAAGAAGACACCGGGGAGCTGTTTTTT. It codes for CASSYKEDTGELFF.

The chain joins TRBV28 to TRBJ2-1, with D possibly TRBD1 on 7 matching bases. Germline CDR1 MDHEN, CDR2 SYDVKM. V was trimmed by 6 bases and J by 0 bases, leaving 12 bases between them. The CDR3 contains 15 residues. CDR3 sequence (DNA): TGTGCCAGCAGCGCGGGACAGAGCTCCTACAATGAGCAGTTCTTC. Encoded protein: CASSAGQSSYNEQFF. The whole variable domain, filled in from reference TRBV28 and TRBJ2-1, reads DVKVTQSSRYLVKRTGEKVFLECVQDMDHENMFWYRQDPGLGLRLIYFSYDVKMKEKGDIPEGYSVSREKKERFSLILESASTNQTSMYLCASSAGQSSYNEQFFGPGTRLTVL.

V gene TRBV19 combines with J gene TRBJ2-5; possible D gene TRBD1, 5 bases. CDR1 LNHDA and CDR2 SQIVND come from the germline V gene (reference sequence). Between the trimmed V and J ends, which lost 3 bases and 1 base, there was a span of 18 bases. The CDR3 is 17 residues long. The chain's CDR3 is CASSMKARVRIQETQYF. CDR3 nucleotide sequence: TGTGCCAGTAGTATGAAGGCCAGGGTCCGAATCCAAGAGACCCAGTACTTC.

V gene TRBV6-5 combines with J gene TRBJ1-3; possible D gene TRBD1, 5 bases. V shed 8 bases and J shed 8 bases, with 13 bases lying between them. Germline V gene sequence: CDR1 MNHEY, CDR2 SVGAGI. CDR3 size: 12 residues. The CDR3 bases are TGTGCCAGCGACATTTGGGGGGACACCATATATTTT. Encoded protein: CASDIWGDTIYF.

This clone came up once. This chain joins TRBV29-1 and TRBJ1-1, with a possible D match to TRBD1 (6 bases). Germline CDR1 SQVTM, CDR2 ANQGSEA. Trimming removed 0 bases from V and 7 bases from J, with 15 bases in between. The CDR3 contains 14 residues. The CDR3: CSVEEGAYRVEAFF. The CDR3 region has the DNA TGCAGCGTTGAAGAAGGGGCATACAGGGTTGAAGCTTTCTTT.

V is TRBV6-5 and J is TRBJ2-5, with D possibly TRBD1 on 6 matching bases. The CDR3 is 13 residues long. CDR1 and CDR2 from the germline V gene are MNHEY and SVGAGI. V was shortened by 4 bases and J by 7 bases, with 13 bases between the two germline ends. This CDR3 is CASSSNRAGTQYF. The CDR3 coding sequence is TGTGCCAGCAGTTCAAACAGGGCTGGGACCCAGTACTTC.

This chain uses TRBV30 with TRBJ2-1; D not certain. Germline-derived CDR1 and CDR2 are GTSNPN and SVGIG (reference sequence). This CDR3 spans 8 amino acids. V shed 1 base and J shed 11 bases, with 0 bases lying between them. CDR3 sequence reads: CAWSEQFF. DNA for the CDR3: TGTGCCTGGAGTGAGCAGTTCTTC.

V usage is TRBV6-5 and J usage is TRBJ2-7, with D maybe TRBD1 (7 bases). Germline V gene sequence: CDR1 MNHEY, CDR2 SVGAGI. The CDR3 length is 16 residues. Trimming removed 1 base from V and 6 bases from J, with 19 bases in between. CDR3 in amino acids: CASSYFGLSQGGEQYF. The DNA for the CDR3 is TGTGCCAGCAGTTACTTTGGGTTGTCTCAGGGGGGCGAGCAGTACTTC.

V is TRBV2 and J is TRBJ2-7, with a possible D match to TRBD2 (7 bases). V lost 11 bases to trimming and J lost 2 bases, with 16 bases between them. This CDR3 is built from 13 residues. CDR1 and CDR2 from the germline V gene are SNHLY and FYNNEI. CDR3 sequence reads: CAGGAGFAYEQYF. CDR3 DNA sequence: TGTGCCGGGGGGGCGGGGTTCGCCTACGAGCAGTACTTC.

This sequence joins TRBV2 and TRBJ2-1; D remains ambiguous. Trimming cost V 1 base and J 3 bases, with 1 base left between them. The CDR3 has 12 amino acids. From germline, CDR1 is SNHLY and CDR2 FYNNEI. CDR3 in DNA: TGTGCCAGCAGTGAAGACTACAATGAGCAGTTCTTC. Its translation is CASSEDYNEQFF.

This rearrangement joins TRBV4-1 to TRBJ2-5; TRBD2 matches 8 bases. In germline, CDR1 is MGHRA, CDR2 YSYEKL. Germline trimming cut 1 base from V and 1 base from J; bases unmatched to any gene: 8. There are 17 residues in the CDR3. In DNA form, the CDR3 reads TGCGCCAGCAGCCAAGGAAGGGCGGGGGGCCCCCAAGAGACCCAGTACTTC. Translation gives CASSQGRAGGPQETQYF.

This clone has a single count. This sequence joins TRBV27 and TRBJ1-4; D is possibly TRBD1 (6 bases). The CDR3 is 17 amino acids. Per the germline V gene, CDR1 is MNHEY and CDR2 is SMNVEV (reference sequence). V was cut by 5 bases and J by 2 bases, with 18 bases left in between. CDR3 DNA sequence: TGTGCCAGCAGTCCACGGGGGCACCTAGTGACTAATGAAAAACTGTTTTTT. Translation gives CASSPRGHLVTNEKLFF. The full variable domain, completed using reference TRBV27 and TRBJ1-4, is EAQVTQNPRYLITVTGKKLTVTCSQNMNHEYMSWYRQDPGLGLRQIYYSMNVEVTDKGDVPEGYKVSRKEKRNFPLILESPSPNQTSLYFCASSPRGHLVTNEKLFFGSGTQLSVL.

V gene TRBV14 combines with J gene TRBJ1-3; unclear D gene. Trimming stripped 10 bases from V and 14 bases from J, with 18 bases between. Germline CDR1 is SGHDN and CDR2 is FVKESK. The CDR3 has 11 residues. In DNA, the CDR3 is TGTGCCACCCCCACGTTAGTATCATTATATTTT. Protein product: CATPTLVSLYF.

The genes are TRBV28 and TRBJ2-7; D uncertain. Trimming cost V 3 bases and J 5 bases, with 17 bases left between them. The V gene's germline CDR1 is MDHEN and CDR2 SYDVKM. The CDR3 runs to 15 residues. The CDR3, as DNA: TGTGCCAGCAGTTTTGTTCGGCCTGATAGTAACGAGCAGTACTTC. Translation: CASSFVRPDSNEQYF.

The CDR3 DNA reads TGTGCCAGCAGCCCTAGCGGGAGGCCCAGCACAGATACGCAGTATTTT. It specifies CASSPSGRPSTDTQYF. This chain links TRBV7-9 with TRBJ2-3; TRBD2 agrees at 11 bases. The CDR3 contains 16 residues. Germline V CDR1 and CDR2: SEHNR, FQNEAQ (reference sequence). Trimming cost V 5 bases and J 0 bases; bases outside gene matches: 4.

This chain joins TRBV6-1 and TRBJ1-1; D remains ambiguous. V lost 3 bases and J 1 base, leaving 12 bases between the germline ends. Germline V gene lookup returns CDR1 MNHNS and CDR2 SASEGT. This CDR3 is built from 15 residues. The CDR3 region is CASSEPPSTNTEAFF. CDR3 nucleotides: TGTGCCAGCAGTGAGCCTCCTTCTACGAACACTGAAGCTTTCTTT.

The chain couples TRBV5-1 to TRBJ1-2; TRBD1 aligns across 7 bases. Per germline, CDR1 SGHRS and CDR2 YFSETQ. V dropped 4 bases and J dropped 5; count of bases not matched to a gene: 8. The CDR3 covers 14 residues. CDR3 coding DNA: TGCGCCAGCAGCCTTCCGGGACAGCTTTATGGCTACACCTTC. Amino acid sequence: CASSLPGQLYGYTF.

This clone has a single count. The genes are TRBV29-1 and TRBJ2-7; D possibly corresponds to TRBD1 (5 bases). CDR1 is SQVTM, CDR2 ANQGSEA, per germline. This CDR3 contains 12 residues. V was trimmed by 4 bases and J by 2 bases, leaving 9 bases between them. The CDR3 region is CSVGQGTYEQYF. The CDR3 DNA reads TGCAGCGTTGGCCAGGGCACCTACGAGCAGTACTTC.

This clone was picked up one time. The chain employs TRBV28 and TRBJ2-2; 8 bases fit TRBD1. Germline CDR1 is MDHEN and CDR2 is SYDVKM. The ends lost 4 bases at V and 11 bases at J; junction bases unmatched: 3. This CDR3 comprises 12 residues. For the CDR3, the DNA is TGTGCCAGCAGTTCAGGACAGGGAGAGCTGTTTTTT. It codes for CASSSGQGELFF. Supplemented by reference TRBV28 and TRBJ2-2, the full variable domain reads DVKVTQSSRYLVKRTGEKVFLECVQDMDHENMFWYRQDPGLGLRLIYFSYDVKMKEKGDIPEGYSVSREKKERFSLILESASTNQTSMYLCASSSGQGELFFGEGSRLTVL.

The rearrangement links TRBV5-6 to TRBJ1-4, with D hard to call. The CDR3 is 15 residues long. Germline CDR1 SGHDT, CDR2 YYEEEE. The V end was cut by 2 bases, the J end by 11 bases, with 19 bases between. The CDR3, as DNA: TGTGCCAGCAGCTTTAATACCGGGCCGCTCTCCAAACTGTTTTTT. Translating gives CASSFNTGPLSKLFF.

The sample holds one count of this clone. The rearrangement links TRBV28 to TRBJ2-3; unclear D gene. V shed 6 bases and J shed 2 bases, with 6 bases lying between them. This CDR3 has 12 residues. The germline CDR1 and CDR2 sequences are MDHEN and SYDVKM. Here the CDR3 DNA reads TGTGCCAGCAGGGGTACCACAGATACGCAGTATTTT. Residues: CASRGTTDTQYF.

V is TRBV7-3 and J is TRBJ2-7; 13 nucleotides align to TRBD2. The CDR3 is 15 residues long. J gave up 5 bases and V 5 bases, and 6 bases lay outside the gene matches. Germline V gene data show CDR1 as SGHTA and CDR2 as FQGTGA. CDR3 DNA: TGTGCCAGCAGCGACCAGACTAGCGGGAGGAACGAGCAGTACTTC. Translating gives CASSDQTSGRNEQYF.

CDR3 DNA: TGCGCCAGCAGCTTACGAGGGACAGGGGGCGGTGGGAATGAGCAGTTCTTC. This encodes CASSLRGTGGGGNEQFF. The genes are TRBV5-1 and TRBJ2-1, with 12 bases matching TRBD1. Germline CDR1 is SGHRS and CDR2 is YFSETQ. The CDR3 runs to 17 residues. Unmatched junction bases numbered 10, after V lost 2 bases and J lost 7 bases.

This chain connects TRBV5-6 to TRBJ2-5, with a weak D call TRBD1 (7 bases). The V end lost 0 bases, the J end lost 5 bases, and 14 bases lay between the germline ends. The CDR3 sequence is 15 residues long. The germline V gene has CDR1 SGHDT and CDR2 YYEEEE. CDR3 DNA: TGTGCCAGCAGCTTGGATGCAGGGGGGAGGGAGACCCAGTACTTC. Translating it yields CASSLDAGGRETQYF.

The chain has TRBV7-2 and TRBJ2-5; TRBD2 aligns across 11 bases. The CDR3 consists of 15 residues. V lost 1 base, J lost 5 bases, and 3 bases stayed unmatched. Germline values: CDR1 SGHTA, CDR2 FQGNSA. The CDR3 sequence: CASSLVAGGPETQYF. The CDR3 DNA sequence: TGTGCCAGCAGCTTAGTAGCGGGAGGGCCTGAGACCCAGTACTTC.